A single sample gave rise to the 32 T cell receptor beta chains below, sequenced in a study of blood T cell repertoires in COVID-19. Assay used: immunoSEQ multiplex PCR; TCRdb lists only in-frame clones, some missing. Here the sample spans 330,000 or so clones, over 70% being singletons. Sequencing was carried out using PBMCs or T cells enriched from blood (not recorded which). The source is a man aged 25 to 45 who had recovered from COVID-19.

This rearrangement joins TRBV5-6 to TRBJ1-2, with TRBD1 matching over 7 bases. CDR3 length equals 15 residues. V lost 4 bases, J lost 8 bases, and 14 bases stayed unmatched. The germline gives CDR1 SGHDT, CDR2 YYEEEE. CDR3 residues: CASSVTGAGIGGYTF. The CDR3 DNA reads TGTGCCAGCAGCGTTACAGGGGCCGGTATTGGGGGCTACACCTTC.

The V gene is TRBV29-1, the J gene TRBJ1-2; 7 bases align to TRBD1. Germline V gives CDR1 SQVTM, CDR2 ANQGSEA. The junction had 9 bases not matched to a gene; V was cut back by 3 bases and J by 8 bases. The CDR3 consists of 13 residues. CDR3 loop: CSVDPIDRDGYTF. CDR3 nucleotide sequence: TGCAGCGTTGACCCTATTGACAGGGACGGCTACACCTTC. Variable domain in full (rest from reference TRBV29-1 and TRBJ1-2): SAVISQKPSRDICQRGTSLTIQCQVDSQVTMMFWYRQQPGQSLTLIATANQGSEATYESGFVIDKFPISRPNLTFSTLTVSNMSPEDSSIYLCSVDPIDRDGYTFGSGTRLTVV.

This clone came up once. The chain recombines TRBV27 with TRBJ2-7, with D unclear. The CDR3 totals 12 residues. Germline CDR1 reads MNHEY; CDR2 reads SMNVEV (reference sequence). V lost 5 bases and J 4 bases, leaving 9 bases between the germline ends. CDR3 DNA sequence: TGTGCCAGCAGTGTTATCGGGTACGAGCAGTACTTC. Protein: CASSVIGYEQYF.

The V gene is TRBV7-8, the J gene TRBJ2-2; D unclear. Germline lookup yields CDR1 SGHVS and CDR2 FQNEAQ. V lost 2 bases to trimming and J lost 1 base, with 11 bases between them. CDR3 size: 16 residues. CDR3 loop: CASSLYGQLNTGELFF. DNA for the CDR3: TGTGCCAGCAGCTTATATGGGCAGCTGAACACCGGGGAGCTGTTTTTT.

This clone was detected only once. The chain has TRBV5-1 and TRBJ2-1, with 10 bases aligning to TRBD2. The CDR3 sequence is 17 residues long. The ends lost 0 bases at V and 7 bases at J; junction bases unmatched: 10. Germline V CDR1 and CDR2: SGHRS, YFSETQ. CDR3 bases: TGCGCCAGCAGCTTGGCAGCGGGGGGGCCCCGTTTAAATGAGCAGTTCTTC. The encoded protein is CASSLAAGGPRLNEQFF.

The gene calls are TRBV5-6 and TRBJ1-2; no reliable D call. Germline-derived CDR1 and CDR2 are SGHDT and YYEEEE. V gave up 3 bases and J gave up 7 bases, with 10 bases separating them. The CDR3 spans 12 residues. The CDR3 spells CASSSEGGGYTF. CDR3 DNA: TGTGCCAGCAGCTCCGAAGGAGGTGGCTACACCTTC.

The rearrangement joins TRBV6-4 to TRBJ1-1; 9 bases are a match to TRBD1. The CDR3 is 14 amino acids. Unmatched junction bases numbered 7, after V lost 6 bases and J lost 5 bases. CDR1 is MRHNA, CDR2 SNTAGT, per germline. In DNA, the CDR3 is TGTGCCAGCAGCCGGACAGGGGACCTGACTGAAGCTTTCTTT. Translating gives CASSRTGDLTEAFF.

V is TRBV11-1 and J is TRBJ2-5, with 9 bases identical to TRBD2. Germline V gene data show CDR1 as SGHAT and CDR2 as FQDESV (reference sequence). Trimming cost V 6 bases and J 5 bases; bases outside gene matches: 10. CDR3 size: 15 residues. The CDR3 DNA sequence: TGTGCCAGCAGGACCGGGACTAGCAACGTGGAGACCCAGTACTTC. It is translated as CASRTGTSNVETQYF.

V is TRBV5-4 and J is TRBJ2-3; 8 nucleotides match TRBD2. Looked up from germline, CDR1 is SGHNT and CDR2 is YYREEE (reference sequence). Unmatched junction bases numbered 4, after V lost 7 bases and J lost 3 bases. The CDR3 has 13 residues. This CDR3 reads CASSREGTDTQYF. CDR3 nucleotides: TGTGCCAGCTCCCGGGAGGGTACAGATACGCAGTATTTT.

This clone was detected only once. The rearrangement joins TRBV5-1 to TRBJ2-7, with TRBD2 identical over 9 bases. V was pared by 0 bases and J by 0 bases, with 10 bases of the junction left unmatched. CDR3 length: 18 residues. Germline-derived CDR1 and CDR2 are SGHRS and YFSETQ. CDR3 sequence reads: CASSLGLAGAQNSYEQYF. The CDR3 DNA follows: TGCGCCAGCAGCTTGGGGTTAGCGGGGGCCCAAAACTCCTACGAGCAGTACTTC.

This chain uses TRBV6-5 with TRBJ1-2; D is possibly TRBD1 (6 bases). CDR1 and CDR2 (germline): MNHEY, SVGAGI. V lost 5 bases and J 0 bases, leaving 10 bases between the germline ends. This CDR3 spans 14 amino acids. CDR3 sequence (DNA): TGTGCCAGCAGTCTACAGGGACCTAACTATGGCTACACCTTC. This gives the protein CASSLQGPNYGYTF.

The chain carries TRBV4-1 and TRBJ2-3, with TRBD2 identical over 7 bases. J was trimmed by 0 bases and V by 4 bases; bases with no gene match: 7. This CDR3 is 16 amino acids long. Germline V lookup: CDR1 MGHRA, CDR2 YSYEKL. CDR3 protein: CASSLSGASSTDTQYF. As DNA, the CDR3 is TGCGCCAGCAGCCTAAGCGGGGCCTCTAGCACAGATACGCAGTATTTT.

CDR3 region: CASSDPQETQYF. In nucleotides, the CDR3 is TGTGCCAGCAGTGACCCACAAGAGACCCAGTACTTC. J is TRBJ2-5 and V is TRBV2; D is unresolved. The CDR3 contains 12 residues. The germline gives CDR1 SNHLY, CDR2 FYNNEI. Trimming shortened V by 3 bases and J by 2 bases, and 4 bases separated the two germline ends.

This clone is medium-sized by share. The chain has TRBV6-2 or TRBV6-3 and TRBJ2-1, with D perhaps matching TRBD2 (5 bases). Per germline, CDR1 MNHEY and CDR2 SVGEGT. The CDR3 is made up of 18 amino acids. V lost 2 bases and J 0 bases, leaving 17 bases between the germline ends. The DNA for the CDR3 is TGTGCCAGCAGTTACGGCTCCGGAGACTACCTCTCCTACAATGAGCAGTTCTTC. Translating gives CASSYGSGDYLSYNEQFF.

In its sample, this clone was seen a few times. This rearrangement joins TRBV5-1 to TRBJ1-2, with 8 bases that match TRBD1. Germline CDR1 SGHRS, CDR2 YFSETQ. Trimming removed 5 bases from V and 8 bases from J; junction bases left unmatched: 8. The CDR3 sequence is 13 residues long. The chain's CDR3 is CASRTTGDGGYTF. The CDR3 DNA is TGCGCCAGCAGGACGACAGGGGATGGCGGCTACACCTTC.

This clone appeared once. J is TRBJ1-5 and V is TRBV4-1; D is perhaps TRBD1 (5 bases). CDR1 is MGHRA and CDR2 is YSYEKL in the germline V gene. This CDR3 comprises 18 residues. Trimming took 0 bases from V and 4 from J, leaving 19 bases between them. The CDR3 DNA follows: TGCGCCAGCAGCCAAGATTTGTACGCAGGGCTGGGTAATCAGCCCCAGCATTTT. Protein sequence: CASSQDLYAGLGNQPQHF.

This chain joins TRBV12-3 or TRBV12-4 and TRBJ2-1; 7 bases are shared with TRBD1. Trimming removed 8 bases from V and 2 bases from J; junction bases left unmatched: 3. CDR3 length: 13 residues. Here the CDR3 reads CASGTDPYNEQFF. CDR3 DNA sequence: TGTGCCAGCGGGACAGATCCCTACAATGAGCAGTTCTTC.

The chain employs TRBV2 and TRBJ1-1; TRBD1 might be the D (5 bases). Germline values: CDR1 SNHLY, CDR2 FYNNEI. Trimming removed 10 bases from V and 1 base from J, with 22 bases in between. The CDR3 extends over 16 amino acids. The CDR3 DNA reads as TGTGCCACCTCTACCGGCCAGGGTTTAGGGAACACTGAAGCTTTCTTT. This gives the protein CATSTGQGLGNTEAFF.

The genes are TRBV12-3 or TRBV12-4 and TRBJ2-3; a weak D match, TRBD1 (6 bases). This CDR3 spans 13 amino acids. V lost 9 bases and J lost 0, with 10 bases in between. The CDR3 DNA reads as TGTGCCAGTAAACAGGGAAGCACAGATACGCAGTATTTT. Translation: CASKQGSTDTQYF.

The genes are TRBV23-1 and TRBJ2-7, with 10 bases fitting TRBD1. TRBV23-1 is an ORF; its function is uncertain. Germline trimming cut 9 bases from V and 3 bases from J; bases unmatched to any gene: 14. This CDR3 has 16 residues. Here the CDR3 reads CARLPRDRGQYYEQYF. The CDR3 nucleotides read TGCGCCAGACTCCCGCGGGACAGGGGACAATACTACGAGCAGTACTTC.

J is TRBJ1-1 and V is TRBV29-1, with 9 bases matching TRBD1. The trim removed 1 base at V and 6 bases at J, leaving 30 bases unmatched. CDR1 SQVTM and CDR2 ANQGSEA come from the germline V gene. The CDR3 loop spans 22 amino acids. DNA of the CDR3: TGCAGCGTTGAAGGCCCCCGGGCCGAAACATCCAAACTGGGACAGGGCGTCGCTGAAGCTTTCTTT. Amino acids: CSVEGPRAETSKLGQGVAEAFF.

The chain uses TRBV19 and TRBJ2-7; D remains unclear. The CDR3 has 12 residues. The V and J ends lost 3 bases and 5 bases respectively, with 8 bases between them. In germline, CDR1 is LNHDA, CDR2 SQIVND (reference sequence). CDR3: CASSIGRNEQYF. In DNA form, the CDR3 reads TGTGCCAGTAGTATCGGCAGGAACGAGCAGTACTTC.

This clone was recorded only once. The rearrangement uses TRBV4-1 and TRBJ1-2, with D perhaps matching TRBD1 (5 bases). CDR1 and CDR2 (germline): MGHRA, YSYEKL. The CDR3 runs 14 residues. V was cut by 8 bases and J by 7 bases, with 20 bases left in between. The CDR3 nucleotides read TGCGCCAGCTCTGAGGGCGGGACCCCACTTGGCTACACCTTC. Its translation is CASSEGGTPLGYTF.

V usage is TRBV18 and J usage is TRBJ1-5; D perhaps matches TRBD1 (5 bases). The V gene's germline CDR1 is KGHSH and CDR2 LQKENI. Between the trimmed V and J ends, which lost 2 bases and 7 bases, there was a span of 15 bases. The CDR3 contains 15 residues. CDR3 bases: TGTGCCAGCTCACCAGGGCAGGGCCTTTTCCAGCCCCAGCATTTT. Protein product: CASSPGQGLFQPQHF.

This chain uses TRBV27 with TRBJ2-1; 12 bases line up with TRBD2. The CDR3 is made up of 15 amino acids. Germline values: CDR1 MNHEY, CDR2 SMNVEV (reference sequence). The V segment lost 5 bases and the J segment 8 bases; nucleotides outside the gene matches: 7. The CDR3 sequence: CASSEWTSGEDEQFF. In DNA form, the CDR3 reads TGTGCCAGCAGTGAATGGACTAGCGGGGAGGATGAGCAGTTCTTC.

The V gene is TRBV30, the J gene TRBJ2-5, with 11 bases matching TRBD1. CDR1 and CDR2 from the germline V gene are GTSNPN and SVGIG (reference sequence). With 8 bases clipped from V and 5 bases from J, the junction kept 13 bases outside the gene matches. CDR3 length: 15 residues. Here the CDR3 reads CAVERRDRGRETQYF. In DNA form, the CDR3 reads TGTGCCGTTGAACGCCGGGACAGGGGGAGGGAGACCCAGTACTTC.

The table lists this clone with a few counts. The chain couples TRBV28 to TRBJ1-1; no clear D gene. Trimming shortened V by 3 bases and J by 7 bases, and 12 bases separated the two germline ends. This CDR3 comprises 13 residues. CDR1 MDHEN and CDR2 SYDVKM come from the germline V gene. DNA for the CDR3: TGTGCCAGCAGTTTGTCTCCGCGGGGTGAAGCTTTCTTT. The encoded protein is CASSLSPRGEAFF.

V usage is TRBV7-9 and J usage is TRBJ1-1; 9 bases fit TRBD1. This CDR3 is 16 amino acids long. V lost 1 base, J lost 3 bases, and 6 bases stayed unmatched. CDR1 and CDR2 (germline): SEHNR, FQNEAQ (reference sequence). CDR3 residues: CASSLVGRTGDTEAFF. The DNA for the CDR3 is TGTGCCAGCAGCTTAGTAGGTAGGACAGGGGACACTGAAGCTTTCTTT.

The genes are TRBV19 and TRBJ1-1; 7 nucleotides line up with TRBD1. J lost 2 bases, V lost 3 bases, and 6 bases had no gene match. Germline V gene lookup returns CDR1 LNHDA and CDR2 SQIVND (reference sequence). The CDR3 is 15 residues long. The DNA for the CDR3 is TGTGCCAGTAGTATTTCAGGGGGTACTAACACTGAAGCTTTCTTT. Its translation: CASSISGGTNTEAFF.

The chain uses TRBV11-2 and TRBJ2-2, with D maybe TRBD2 (6 bases). V lost 5 bases to trimming and J lost 2 bases, with 18 bases between them. The CDR3 is made up of 17 amino acids. Germline CDR1 is SGHAT and CDR2 is FQNNGV. The CDR3 region has the DNA TGTGCCAGCAGCCCATGGACTATGTGGGGAAACACCGGGGAGCTGTTTTTT. Translated: CASSPWTMWGNTGELFF.

CDR3 in amino acids: CAISESQARNTEAFF. The CDR3 DNA is TGTGCCATCAGTGAGTCGCAGGCCCGGAACACTGAAGCTTTCTTT. This chain connects TRBV10-3 to TRBJ1-1, with D uncertain. This CDR3 contains 15 residues. V lost 0 bases to trimming and J lost 1 base, with 9 bases between them. Germline loops: CDR1 ENHRY, CDR2 SYGVKD.

The chain has TRBV28 and TRBJ1-1; a weak D match, TRBD1 (5 bases). V lost 1 base and J 3 bases, leaving 9 bases between the germline ends. Per germline, CDR1 MDHEN and CDR2 SYDVKM. This CDR3 has 14 residues. CDR3 amino acids: CASSLSGPYTEAFF. CDR3 in DNA: TGTGCCAGCAGTTTATCAGGGCCATACACTGAAGCTTTCTTT.